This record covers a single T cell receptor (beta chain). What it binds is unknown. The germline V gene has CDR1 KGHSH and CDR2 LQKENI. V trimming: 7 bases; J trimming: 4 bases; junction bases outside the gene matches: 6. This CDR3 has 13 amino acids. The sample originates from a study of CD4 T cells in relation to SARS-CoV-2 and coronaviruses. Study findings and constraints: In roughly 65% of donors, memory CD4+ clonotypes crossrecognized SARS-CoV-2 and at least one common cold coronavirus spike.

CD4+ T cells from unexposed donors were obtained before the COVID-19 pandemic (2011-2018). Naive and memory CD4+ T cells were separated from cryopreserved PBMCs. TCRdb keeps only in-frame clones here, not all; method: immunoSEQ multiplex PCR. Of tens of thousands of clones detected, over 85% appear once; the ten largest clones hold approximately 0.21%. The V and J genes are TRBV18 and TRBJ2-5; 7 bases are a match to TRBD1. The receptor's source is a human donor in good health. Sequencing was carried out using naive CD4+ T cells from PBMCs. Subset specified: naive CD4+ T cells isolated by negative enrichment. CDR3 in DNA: TGTGCCAGCTTCCCGACAGGGTTAGAGACCCAGTACTTC. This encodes CASFPTGLETQYF.